This TCR beta chain stems from a study of cytomegalovirus exposure and HLA in healthy donors. About the study: The roughly 120 validation repertoires used the same platform as the 666 first-cohort repertoires, a later analysis reported. Broader study findings: Most TCR sequences were rare, but some public TCRs occurred in many donors. Cytomegalovirus association was assigned to more than 150 TCR beta chains.

Germline loops: CDR1 SGHNT, CDR2 YENEEA. Between the trimmed V and J ends, which lost 3 bases and 2 bases, there was a span of 12 bases. The CDR3 is made up of 15 amino acids. Sequencing used immunoSEQ multiplex PCR; TCRdb keeps in-frame clones, though not all of them. The sample consists of about 150,000 clones, 70% to 90% of them appearing once. About this clone: Its antigen is currently unknown.

The V call is TRBV11-3, the J call TRBJ2-3; D is possibly TRBD2 (6 bases). The source is a human donor in good health. The sequenced sample consisted of PBMCs. The CDR3 loop reads CASSFGGSPTDTQYF. Written as DNA, the CDR3 is TGTGCCAGCAGCTTTGGGGGGTCCCCCACAGATACGCAGTATTTT.